Presented here are 28 T cell receptor beta chains from one specimen sequenced in a study of post-analysis software for immune sequencing data. Overall study findings and caveats: Patients used a few TRBV segments, including TRBV5-6, TRBV5-1 and TRBV20-1, more often than controls.

Prepared libraries of TCR beta cDNA carried unique molecular identifiers. One entry per CDR3 protein, called by TCRdb with MiXCR from the PCR reads. The data hold about 460,000 distinct CDR3 sequences, with over 35% observed a single time. Their cognate antigens are unknown. Sequences were obtained from blood. These receptors originate from a girl aged 5-17 years with multiple sclerosis.

Remarks on this clonotype: With a much larger clone just one base away, this may be a read error. The rearrangement links TRBV11-2 to TRBJ2-7, with D possibly TRBD1 on 6 matching bases. Germline V gene lookup returns CDR1 SGHAT and CDR2 FQNNGV. V lost 11 bases to trimming and J lost 7 bases, with 15 bases between them. This CDR3 has 11 amino acids. CDR3 loop: CAVRWDNEQYF. The CDR3 DNA is TGTGCCGTTCGATGGGACAATGAGCAGTACTTC.

The V gene is TRBV6-6, the J gene TRBJ1-4; the D gene is possibly TRBD1 (6 bases). There are 16 residues in the CDR3. In germline, CDR1 is MNHNY, CDR2 SVGAGI (reference sequence). V was pared by 5 bases and J by 7 bases, with 20 bases between. CDR3 nucleotide sequence: TGTGCCAGCAGTCCAACGGTCGGGGGCATAGGTGAAAAACTGTTTTTT. This gives the protein CASSPTVGGIGEKLFF.

The chain recombines TRBV4-1 with TRBJ1-1; D call uncertain. Per germline, CDR1 MGHRA and CDR2 YSYEKL. The CDR3 totals 15 residues. V was shortened by 3 bases and J by 1 base, with 12 bases between the two germline ends. The CDR3 DNA follows: TGCGCCAGCAGCCAGATGGTTCGGGGGAACACTGAAGCTTTCTTT. Protein product: CASSQMVRGNTEAFF.

This clonotype was picked up a small number of times. The genes are TRBV20-1 and TRBJ2-5; the match to TRBD1 covers 7 bases. CDR1 and CDR2 (germline): DFQATT, SNEGSKA (reference sequence). Germline trimming cut 3 bases from V and 4 bases from J; bases unmatched to any gene: 5. This CDR3 has 13 amino acids. The CDR3 sequence is CSASLTGPETQYF. CDR3 DNA sequence: TGCAGTGCTAGCCTGACAGGGCCAGAGACCCAGTACTTC.

This clonotype turned up a few times. The CDR3 nucleotides are TGTGCCAGCAGCGGGAGGGGTCTAGCGGGAGGGCAAGAGACCCAGTACTTC. It codes for CASSGRGLAGGQETQYF. The genes are TRBV9 and TRBJ2-5; 12 bases are a match to TRBD2. V gave up 3 bases and J gave up 2 bases; unmatched junction bases: 8. Germline CDR1 and CDR2: SGDLS and YYNGEE. The CDR3 contains 17 residues.

The rearrangement links TRBV29-1 to TRBJ2-5; 7 nucleotides align to TRBD2. This CDR3 contains 15 residues. V was pared by 0 bases and J by 9 bases, with 13 bases of the junction left unmatched. CDR1 is SQVTM, CDR2 ANQGSEA, per germline. CDR3: CSVEDRKQGGEPQYF. The CDR3 DNA follows: TGCAGCGTTGAAGATCGAAAGCAGGGAGGGGAGCCCCAGTACTTC.

This clonotype has a single count. The chain joins TRBV28 to TRBJ2-3; either TRBD1 or TRBD2 may supply D (5 bases each). Germline V CDR1 and CDR2: MDHEN, SYDVKM. Trimming shortened V by 2 bases and J by 2 bases, and 11 bases separated the two germline ends. This CDR3 is built from 15 residues. CDR3 loop: CASSLRGRYTDTQYF. The CDR3 bases are TGTGCCAGCAGTTTACGGGGACGGTACACAGATACGCAGTATTTT.

The J gene is TRBJ2-7, the V gene TRBV27; 8 nucleotides agree with TRBD2. The length of the CDR3 is 13 residues. The junction had 4 bases not matched to a gene; V was cut back by 6 bases and J by 3 bases. In germline, CDR1 is MNHEY, CDR2 SMNVEV (reference sequence). For the CDR3, the DNA is TGTGCCAGCAGGGCTAGCGGGCACTACGAGCAGTACTTC. It specifies CASRASGHYEQYF.

This clonotype was observed once. The gene calls are TRBV15 and TRBJ1-3; D perhaps matches TRBD1 (6 bases). V dropped 1 base and J dropped 4 bases, with 17 bases sitting between them. CDR3 length: 17 amino acids. CDR1 and CDR2 (germline): LNHNV, YYDKDF (reference sequence). CDR3 sequence: CATSRGLDSVEGNTIYF. The CDR3 bases are TGTGCCACCAGCAGAGGTCTGGACAGTGTAGAGGGAAACACCATATATTTT.

This clonotype was seen a few times. Compared with germline, one end of the junction differs, possibly owing to a read error. The chain uses TRBV24-1 and TRBJ2-3; D is ambiguous. The germline V gene encodes CDR1 KGHDR and CDR2 SFDVKD. This CDR3 comprises 15 residues. As DNA, the CDR3 is TGTGCCATCAGTGACCCACGTACCCCCACAGATACGCAGTATTTT. This translates into CAISDPRTPTDTQYF.

This clonotype was observed a handful of times. The chain couples TRBV5-1 to TRBJ2-1, with D possibly matching TRBD2 (5 bases). The CDR3 sequence is 14 residues long. V was trimmed by 0 bases and J by 7 bases, leaving 11 bases between them. In germline, CDR1 is SGHRS, CDR2 YFSETQ. The chain's CDR3 is CASSLDLAGNEQFF. CDR3 coding DNA: TGCGCCAGCAGCTTGGATCTAGCTGGGAATGAGCAGTTCTTC.

The chain links TRBV7-2 to TRBJ2-4; TRBD1 aligns across 11 bases. Matching the DNA end better, TRBJ2-7 makes the J call doubtful. Germline V lookup: CDR1 SGHTA, CDR2 FQGNSA. This CDR3 is 14 amino acids long. In nucleotides, the CDR3 is TGTGCCAGCACCCTAACCGGGACAGGGGGCGAGCAGTACTTC. It encodes CASTLTGTGGEQYF.

This clonotype was detected only a few times. The chain uses TRBV12-3 or TRBV12-4 and TRBJ2-6; unclear D gene. The CDR3 consists of 14 residues. Deletions cut 4 bases from V and 2 bases from J, with 6 bases between. The CDR3 region has the DNA TGTGCCAGCAGTTATGGGGCTGGGGCCAACGTCCTGACTTTC. As protein: CASSYGAGANVLTF.

Notes on this clonotype: The junction departs from germline at one end; a sequencing error may be responsible. The chain recombines TRBV6-1 with TRBJ2-1; the D gene is possibly TRBD2 (5 bases). The V gene's germline CDR1 is MNHNS and CDR2 SASEGT. The CDR3 is made up of 14 amino acids. The CDR3 DNA is TGTGCCTGCAGTGAGGGCAGTAGAGGGTTTGAGCAGTTCTTC. Its protein product is CACSEGSRGFEQFF.

In this sample, this clonotype turned up a few times. The rearrangement uses TRBV7-2 and TRBJ2-5; unclear D gene. The CDR3 loop spans 13 amino acids. The germline CDR1 and CDR2 sequences are SGHTA and FQGNSA. The ends were cut back, 6 bases at V and 0 bases at J, with 8 bases in the middle. CDR3 residues: CASSIEYQETQYF. The CDR3 bases are TGTGCCAGCAGTATAGAGTACCAAGAGACCCAGTACTTC.

In this sample, this clonotype turned up once. The genes are TRBV18 and TRBJ1-6; a possible D gene is TRBD1 (5 bases). The CDR3 is made up of 15 amino acids. Trimming shortened V by 2 bases and J by 5 bases, and 10 bases separated the two germline ends. From germline, CDR1 is KGHSH and CDR2 LQKENI. CDR3 nucleotide sequence: TGTGCCAGCTCACCATCCAGGGAGGATAATTCACCCCTCCACTTT. It translates to CASSPSREDNSPLHF.

This clonotype has a handful of counts. The J gene is TRBJ2-4, the V gene TRBV4-2, with 8 bases identical to TRBD2. The J call may be mistaken, given a closer DNA end match to TRBJ2-7. The germline gives CDR1 LGHNA, CDR2 YNFKEQ. The CDR3 extends over 15 amino acids. The CDR3 protein is CASSQVAGRVYEQYF. The CDR3 coding sequence is TGTGCCAGCAGCCAGGTAGCGGGACGGGTCTACGAGCAGTACTTC.

CDR3 coding DNA: TGTGCCATCAGTGACGATGGCTACACCTTC. It codes for CAISDDGYTF. V usage is TRBV10-3 and J usage is TRBJ1-2; D remains unclear. Per germline, CDR1 ENHRY and CDR2 SYGVKD. The CDR3 covers 10 residues. Trimming shortened V by 3 bases and J by 6 bases, and 2 bases separated the two germline ends.

This chain connects TRBV5-1 to TRBJ2-3; 8 bases fit TRBD2. Trimming took 3 bases from V and 0 from J; bases not matched to a gene: 6. Germline V gives CDR1 SGHRS, CDR2 YFSETQ. This CDR3 is built from 16 residues. The CDR3 spells CASSSTGGGSTDTQYF. The CDR3 DNA is TGCGCCAGCAGCTCTACCGGGGGGGGCAGCACAGATACGCAGTATTTT.

The chain carries TRBV12-3 or TRBV12-4 and TRBJ2-5; no reliable D call. V lost 2 bases to trimming and J lost 2 bases, with 6 bases between them. This CDR3 is 13 amino acids long. The CDR3: CASSLYQQETQYF. CDR3 nucleotides: TGTGCCAGCAGTTTATATCAACAAGAGACCCAGTACTTC.

The CDR3: CASSFPTGRYNEQFF. The CDR3 coding sequence is TGTGCCAGCAGCTTCCCGACGGGACGTTACAATGAGCAGTTCTTC. The J gene is TRBJ2-1, the V gene TRBV7-8; D may match TRBD1 or TRBD2 (5 bases each). The V end was cut by 3 bases, the J end by 4 bases, with 13 bases between. CDR1 is SGHVS and CDR2 is FQNEAQ in the germline V gene. The CDR3 is 15 residues long.

This clonotype appeared a few times. The chain couples TRBV20-1 to TRBJ2-1; TRBD2 matches 14 bases. The CDR3 runs to 14 residues. J was trimmed by 8 bases and V by 6 bases; bases with no gene match: 6. Germline lookup yields CDR1 DFQATT and CDR2 SNEGSKA (reference sequence). CDR3 in amino acids: CSAPGLAGGDEQFF. The CDR3 coding sequence is TGCAGTGCCCCCGGACTAGCGGGAGGTGATGAGCAGTTCTTC.

The rearrangement joins TRBV6-4 to TRBJ2-1, with 7 bases identical to TRBD2. The CDR3 is 15 amino acids. The junction had 5 bases not matched to a gene; V was cut back by 0 bases and J by 6 bases. In germline, CDR1 is MRHNA, CDR2 SNTAGT. CDR3 in DNA: TGTGCCAGCAGTGACTCGAATAGCGGGTCCAATGAGCAGTTCTTC. This gives the protein CASSDSNSGSNEQFF.

The rearrangement uses TRBV6-5 and TRBJ2-3; 8 bases fit TRBD2. In germline, CDR1 is MNHEY, CDR2 SVGAGI. V lost 2 bases and J lost 3; bases outside the gene matches: 7. This CDR3 is built from 16 residues. CDR3 loop: CASSYRAGELTDTQYF. The CDR3 coding sequence is TGTGCCAGCAGTTACCGAGCGGGAGAGTTAACAGATACGCAGTATTTT.

The chain is built from TRBV10-3 and TRBJ2-1; maybe TRBD2 (5 bases). V was pared by 3 bases and J by 2 bases, with 14 bases between. This CDR3 region has 16 residues. In germline, CDR1 is ENHRY, CDR2 SYGVKD. DNA of the CDR3: TGTGCCATCAGTGATAAATTCGGACTCCCCTACAATGAGCAGTTCTTC. Its protein is CAISDKFGLPYNEQFF.

This clonotype has only a few counts. The V call is TRBV6-5, the J call TRBJ2-7; D might be TRBD2 (6 bases). The DNA end is a closer match to TRBJ2-5, so the J assignment may be wrong. The germline CDR1 and CDR2 sequences are MNHEY and SVGAGI. The CDR3 covers 15 residues. The CDR3 DNA follows: TGTGCCAGCAGCGACCCTCGGAGCGGGCAAGAGACCCAGTACTTC. The encoded protein is CASSDPRSGQETQYF.

This chain uses TRBV9 with TRBJ2-1; D gene ambiguous. CDR3 length: 12 residues. Germline values: CDR1 SGDLS, CDR2 YYNGEE. The ends were cut back, 3 bases at V and 8 bases at J, with 9 bases in the middle. The CDR3 region has the DNA TGTGCCAGCAGCGGGTCCTTGGATGAGCAGTTCTTC. This sequence encodes CASSGSLDEQFF.

V gene TRBV5-1 combines with J gene TRBJ2-3; 7 bases map to TRBD2. The CDR3 runs to 13 residues. With 0 bases clipped from V and 7 bases from J, the junction kept 2 bases outside the gene matches. CDR1 is SGHRS and CDR2 is YFSETQ in the germline V gene. CDR3 DNA: TGCGCCAGCAGCTTGGCTAGCGGCAATACGCAGTATTTT. Protein sequence: CASSLASGNTQYF. Complete variable domain (other parts from reference TRBV5-1 and TRBJ2-3): KAGVTQTPRYLIKTRGQQVTLSCSPISGHRSVSWYQQTPGQGLQFLFEYFSETQRNKGNFPGRFSGRQFSNSRSEMNVSTLELGDSALYLCASSLASGNTQYFGPGTRLTVL.